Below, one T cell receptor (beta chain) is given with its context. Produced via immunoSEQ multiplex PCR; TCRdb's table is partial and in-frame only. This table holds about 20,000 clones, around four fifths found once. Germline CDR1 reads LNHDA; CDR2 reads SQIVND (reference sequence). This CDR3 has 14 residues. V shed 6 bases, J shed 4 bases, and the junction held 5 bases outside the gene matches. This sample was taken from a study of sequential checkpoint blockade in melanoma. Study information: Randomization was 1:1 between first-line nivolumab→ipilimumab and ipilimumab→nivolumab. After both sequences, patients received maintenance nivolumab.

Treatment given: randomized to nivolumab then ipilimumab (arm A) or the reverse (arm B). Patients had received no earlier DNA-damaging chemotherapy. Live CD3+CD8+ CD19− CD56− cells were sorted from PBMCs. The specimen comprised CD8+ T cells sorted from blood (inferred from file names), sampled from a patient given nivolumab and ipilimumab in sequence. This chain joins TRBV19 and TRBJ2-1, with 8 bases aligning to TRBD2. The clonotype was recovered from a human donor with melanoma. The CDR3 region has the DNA TGTGCCAGTAGGTGGACTAGCAGTTACAATGAGCAGTTCTTC. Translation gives CASRWTSSYNEQFF.